The 26 T cell receptor beta chains below all came from one sample that was sequenced in a study of blood T cell repertoires in COVID-19. Libraries were prepared by immunoSEQ multiplex PCR; TCRdb keeps only in-frame clonotypes and omits some of them. The sample has roughly 500,000 clones, approximately 88% seen once. The material sequenced was PBMCs or T cells enriched from blood (not recorded which). The origin of the receptors is a woman between 35 and 50 years old who had recovered from COVID-19.

Here the CDR3 reads CASSQDGTGTEKLFF. The CDR3 coding sequence is TGCGCCAGCAGCCAAGACGGGACAGGGACTGAAAAACTGTTTTTT. The J gene is TRBJ1-4, the V gene TRBV4-1; 9 bases align to TRBD1. The V gene's germline CDR1 is MGHRA and CDR2 YSYEKL. CDR3 length: 15 amino acids. With 0 bases clipped from V and 7 bases from J, the junction kept 3 bases outside the gene matches.

As for this clone: The junction departs from the called germline gene at one end, perhaps through a read error. This chain connects TRBV7-7 to TRBJ2-1; D possibly corresponds to TRBD2 (5 bases). This CDR3 has 16 amino acids. Germline assignment: CDR1 SSHAT and CDR2 FNYEAQ (reference sequence). Here the CDR3 reads CASSPSGRSSYNEQFF. The DNA for the CDR3 is TGTGCTAGCAGCCCCAGCGGAAGGAGCTCCTACAATGAGCAGTTCTTC.

This chain links TRBV11-2 with TRBJ2-1; TRBD2 matches 12 bases. The junction had 5 bases not matched to a gene; V was cut back by 1 base and J by 7 bases. Germline V CDR1 and CDR2: SGHAT, FQNNGV. CDR3 length: 16 residues. Here the CDR3 reads CASSLGVTSGSNEQFF. For the CDR3, the DNA is TGTGCCAGCAGCTTAGGGGTGACTAGCGGGAGTAATGAGCAGTTCTTC.

The chain has TRBV19 and TRBJ1-2, with D perhaps matching TRBD1 (6 bases). V lost 0 bases and J 6 bases, leaving 23 bases between the germline ends. The CDR3 is 18 amino acids. Germline CDR1 and CDR2: LNHDA and SQIVND (reference sequence). The CDR3 sequence: CASSIEGHHFPGRNGYTF. Here the CDR3 DNA reads TGTGCCAGTAGTATAGAGGGACACCACTTCCCAGGGCGGAATGGCTACACCTTC.

V and J are TRBV5-1 and TRBJ2-7; perhaps TRBD2 as D (5 bases). The V and J ends lost 4 bases and 0 bases respectively, with 14 bases between them. The CDR3 runs 15 residues. Per germline, CDR1 SGHRS and CDR2 YFSETQ. CDR3 nucleotide sequence: TGCGCCAGCAGCATACTAGAGTTGTCCTCCTACGAGCAGTACTTC. Its protein is CASSILELSSYEQYF. Together with reference TRBV5-1 and TRBJ2-7, the CDR3 gives the full variable domain: KAGVTQTPRYLIKTRGQQVTLSCSPISGHRSVSWYQQTPGQGLQFLFEYFSETQRNKGNFPGRFSGRQFSNSRSEMNVSTLELGDSALYLCASSILELSSYEQYFGPGTRLTVT.

The V and J genes are TRBV6-1 and TRBJ1-2; 7 nucleotides agree with TRBD1. The CDR3 totals 15 residues. The V gene's germline CDR1 is MNHNS and CDR2 SASEGT. V lost 2 bases and J lost 4; bases outside the gene matches: 7. CDR3 amino acids: CASSERQGGSYGYTF. The CDR3 region has the DNA TGTGCCAGCAGTGAAAGACAGGGAGGTAGCTATGGCTACACCTTC.

CDR3 residues: CASSHDRQGAYGYTF. The CDR3 DNA sequence: TGTGCCAGCAGCCACGACCGACAGGGAGCCTATGGCTACACCTTC. This chain joins TRBV3-1 (or the pseudogene TRBV3-2) and TRBJ1-2; 7 bases agree with TRBD1. The length of the CDR3 is 15 residues. Germline trimming cut 3 bases from V and 4 bases from J; bases unmatched to any gene: 8. The germline gives CDR1 LGHDT, CDR2 YNNKEL (reference sequence).

V is TRBV12-3 or TRBV12-4 and J is TRBJ1-2; possible D gene TRBD1, 5 bases. The ends were cut back, 3 bases at V and 4 bases at J, with 9 bases in the middle. CDR3 size: 13 residues. CDR3 amino acids: CASSFGTSYGYTF. The DNA for the CDR3 is TGTGCCAGCAGTTTCGGGACTAGCTATGGCTACACCTTC.

The V gene is TRBV27, the J gene TRBJ2-3; a weak D match, TRBD1 (6 bases). The germline V gene encodes CDR1 MNHEY and CDR2 SMNVEV (reference sequence). Trimming cost V 6 bases and J 0 bases, with 10 bases left between them. The CDR3 spans 14 residues. The CDR3 DNA reads as TGTGCCAGCAGACCGGGACACAGCACAGATACGCAGTATTTT. It specifies CASRPGHSTDTQYF.

This chain links TRBV2 with TRBJ1-1, with no clear D. Trimming took off 5 bases at V and 11 bases at J, with 15 bases between the two ends. Germline V CDR1 and CDR2: SNHLY, FYNNEI. This CDR3 is 12 amino acids long. The CDR3 nucleotides are TGTGCCAGCAGTCCAGTCCCGGTGAGGGCTTTCTTT. This codes for CASSPVPVRAFF. Full variable domain (rest looked up from reference TRBV2 and TRBJ1-1): EPEVTQTPSHQVTQMGQEVILRCVPISNHLYFYWYRQILGQKVEFLVSFYNNEISEKSEIFDDQFSVERPDGSNFTLKIRSTKLEDSAMYFCASSPVPVRAFFGQGTRLTVV.

The chain is built from TRBV27 and TRBJ2-3; TRBD2 matches at 10 bases. In germline, CDR1 is MNHEY, CDR2 SMNVEV (reference sequence). The CDR3 consists of 17 residues. Trimming cost V 2 bases and J 6 bases; bases outside gene matches: 11. The DNA for the CDR3 is TGTGCCAGCAGTTTAAGTAATAGCGGGAGGAGGTTCGATACGCAGTATTTT. It translates to CASSLSNSGRRFDTQYF.

The rearrangement joins TRBV9 to TRBJ1-2; D is ambiguous. Looked up from germline, CDR1 is SGDLS and CDR2 is YYNGEE. CDR3 length: 16 amino acids. Trimming removed 0 bases at V and 5 bases at J, with 17 bases between. CDR3: CASSVDPEVLWYGYTF. The CDR3 DNA reads TGTGCCAGCAGCGTAGATCCCGAGGTTCTGTGGTATGGCTACACCTTC.

The table lists this clone with a few counts. V usage is TRBV20-1 and J usage is TRBJ1-2; tentative D call: TRBD1 (5 bases). The CDR3 is made up of 10 amino acids. V was pared by 5 bases and J by 8 bases, with 9 bases between. Germline CDR1 and CDR2: DFQATT and SNEGSKA (reference sequence). Here the CDR3 DNA reads TGCAGTGCTGGGAGGGACGGCTACACCTTC. It is translated as CSAGRDGYTF.

The chain recombines TRBV2 with TRBJ2-1; 8 bases are shared with TRBD2. CDR1 and CDR2 (germline): SNHLY, FYNNEI. Trimming at V came to 9 bases and at J to 2 bases, leaving 12 bases not matched to a gene. This CDR3 is built from 16 residues. Here the CDR3 DNA reads TGTGCCAGTCTCGGGAGGGCGGATGGGACCTACAATGAGCAGTTCTTC. Encoded protein: CASLGRADGTYNEQFF. The full variable domain, in which reference TRBV2 and TRBJ2-1 provide the parts outside the CDR3, is EPEVTQTPSHQVTQMGQEVILRCVPISNHLYFYWYRQILGQKVEFLVSFYNNEISEKSEIFDDQFSVERPDGSNFTLKIRSTKLEDSAMYFCASLGRADGTYNEQFFGPGTRLTVL.

This chain uses TRBV12-3 or TRBV12-4 with TRBJ1-2; possible D gene TRBD1, 5 bases. The V end was cut by 3 bases, the J end by 4 bases, with 9 bases between. The CDR3 is made up of 13 amino acids. CDR3 loop: CASSFQGGYGYTF. DNA of the CDR3: TGTGCCAGCAGTTTTCAGGGAGGCTATGGCTACACCTTC.

Written as DNA, the CDR3 is TGTGCCAGTAGTCCCGACAGGGGCTATGGCTACACCTTC. Protein: CASSPDRGYGYTF. The rearrangement links TRBV19 to TRBJ1-2; TRBD1 matches 8 bases. The CDR3 is made up of 13 amino acids. CDR1 is LNHDA, CDR2 SQIVND, per germline (reference sequence). Trimming took 5 bases from V and 4 from J; bases not matched to a gene: 3.

In the case of this clone: Other DNA sequences in this specimen translate into the identical CDR3. The J gene is TRBJ1-6, the V gene TRBV11-2, with D unclear. The V end was cut by 0 bases, the J end by 7 bases, with 7 bases between. The germline CDR1 and CDR2 sequences are SGHAT and FQNNGV. The CDR3 consists of 14 residues. The CDR3, as DNA: TGTGCCAGCAGCTTAGACAGTTTGAATTCACCCCTCCACTTT. Amino acids: CASSLDSLNSPLHF. Full variable domain (remainder filled in from reference TRBV11-2 and TRBJ1-6): EAGVAQSPRYKIIEKRQSVAFWCNPISGHATLYWYQQILGQGPKLLIQFQNNGVVDDSQLPKDRFSAERLKGVDSTLKIQPAKLEDSAVYLCASSLDSLNSPLHFGNGTRLTVT.

The V call is TRBV6-5, the J call TRBJ2-7; 7 nucleotides align to TRBD2. Germline CDR1 reads MNHEY; CDR2 reads SVGAGI. The V segment lost 6 bases and the J segment 4 bases; nucleotides outside the gene matches: 9. The CDR3 is 14 amino acids. The CDR3 bases are TGTGCCAGCAGACTAGCGCTGGGGCTATACGAGCAGTACTTC. It yields the protein CASRLALGLYEQYF.

The CDR3 DNA reads as TGTGCCAGCAGTTACTCGGGGGGGATCTATGGCTACACCTTC. This translates into CASSYSGGIYGYTF. V usage is TRBV6-5 and J usage is TRBJ1-2; a possible D gene is TRBD1 (5 bases). The germline V gene encodes CDR1 MNHEY and CDR2 SVGAGI. The germline V and J ends were trimmed by 0 bases and 4 bases, with 9 bases remaining between them. The length of the CDR3 is 14 residues.

This sequence joins TRBV6-5 and TRBJ2-5; 9 nucleotides match TRBD1. The CDR3 has 15 residues. Looked up from germline, CDR1 is MNHEY and CDR2 is SVGAGI. With V trimmed by 6 bases and J by 5 bases, 10 bases remained unmatched. The CDR3 DNA reads as TGTGCCAGCAGCCTCGACAGGGGGGCGTGGGAGACCCAGTACTTC. This codes for CASSLDRGAWETQYF.

This clone was counted a single time. The chain carries TRBV11-1 and TRBJ2-1; maybe TRBD2 (6 bases). The CDR3 length is 12 residues. V lost 5 bases and J 10 bases, leaving 12 bases between the germline ends. Germline V gives CDR1 SGHAT, CDR2 FQDESV (reference sequence). The CDR3 loop reads CASSHGLQEQFF. CDR3 bases: TGTGCCAGCAGCCACGGACTACAAGAGCAGTTCTTC.

The chain links TRBV29-1 to TRBJ1-2, with D maybe TRBD1 (5 bases). V was shortened by 4 bases and J by 4 bases, with 10 bases between the two germline ends. Germline V gene sequence: CDR1 SQVTM, CDR2 ANQGSEA. CDR3 length equals 12 residues. As DNA, the CDR3 is TGCAGCGTTGTGGGGCCAGGCTATGGCTACACCTTC. It encodes CSVVGPGYGYTF.

The rearrangement uses TRBV7-2 and TRBJ2-7, with 8 bases lining up with TRBD2. The V segment lost 5 bases and the J segment 5 bases; nucleotides outside the gene matches: 8. The germline gives CDR1 SGHTA, CDR2 FQGNSA. The CDR3 contains 14 residues. In DNA form, the CDR3 reads TGTGCCAGCAGCGCGGGGGGTAGCTTAAACGAGCAGTACTTC. Residues: CASSAGGSLNEQYF.

This chain uses TRBV5-1 with TRBJ2-4; D may be TRBD1 (6 bases). Germline V gives CDR1 SGHRS, CDR2 YFSETQ. This CDR3 comprises 16 residues. V was shortened by 0 bases and J by 6 bases, with 16 bases between the two germline ends. The CDR3 sequence: CASSLADRLQGNIQYF. The CDR3 coding sequence is TGCGCCAGCAGCTTGGCCGACAGATTACAGGGAAACATTCAGTACTTC.

The CDR3 DNA reads as TGTGCCAGCAGCGCGGGAGGGCCCAGGATAGGAAACACCATATATTTT. Translated, it gives CASSAGGPRIGNTIYF. J is TRBJ1-3 and V is TRBV11-2; D is unclear. Trimming stripped 5 bases from V and 4 bases from J, with 18 bases between. This CDR3 has 16 residues. Germline values: CDR1 SGHAT, CDR2 FQNNGV.

V and J are TRBV5-1 and TRBJ2-2; TRBD2 matches 11 bases. Germline CDR1 and CDR2: SGHRS and YFSETQ. The CDR3 is 14 amino acids. Losses at the gene ends were 6 bases for V and 3 bases for J; bases not matched to a gene: 1. CDR3 sequence (DNA): TGCGCCAGCAAGGGACTAGCGGACACCGGGGAGCTGTTTTTT. This codes for CASKGLADTGELFF.